This T cell receptor (beta chain) originates from a study of cytomegalovirus exposure and HLA in healthy donors. Study context: In a later analysis, it was reported that the roughly 130 validation repertoires had been produced on the same platform as the 550 to 700 repertoires belonging to the first cohort.

Points on this clone: Its specificity is not known.

Study-wide findings and caveats: The study found most TCR sequences rare, yet found some public TCRs in many donors. In vitro testing confirmed a few CMV-associated chains as specific for CMV antigens.

Libraries were prepared by immunoSEQ multiplex PCR; TCRdb keeps only in-frame clonotypes and omits some of them. Of fewer than 200,000 clones listed, around 85% are singletons. The CDR3 runs to 15 residues. Trimming took 6 bases from V and 0 from J, leaving 13 bases between them. Germline V gives CDR1 SGHRS, CDR2 YFSETQ. J is TRBJ2-1 and V is TRBV5-1, with D maybe TRBD2 (7 bases). The receptor's source is a man between 18 and 29 years old in good health and CMV-seropositive. Sequencing was performed on PBMCs. The chain's CDR3 is CASTGGQSSYNEQFF. CDR3 nucleotide sequence: TGCGCCAGCACCGGGGGGCAGAGCTCCTACAATGAGCAGTTCTTC.